The clone carrying this T cell receptor (beta chain) was detected only a few times. Its antigen is currently unknown. These data originate in a study of vaccination effects on CD4 cells after COVID-19. Study in general: Post-vaccine sample collection fell at a median of 72 days after the second dose. Points from the study as a whole: There were few convalescent patients in the study and no early post-infection timepoints.

Sequencing used immunoSEQ multiplex PCR; TCRdb keeps in-frame clones, though not all of them. Here the sample spans 75,000 or so clones, 77% being singletons. The CDR3 runs to 12 residues. Between the trimmed V and J ends, which lost 3 bases and 3 bases, there was a span of 6 bases. In germline, CDR1 is KGHSH, CDR2 LQKENI. Expansion with viral peptide pools was applied to antigen-specific CD4+ T cells by the ViraFEST assay prior to sequencing. Following an approximately ten-day culture, CD4+ T cells were purified. Two-dose vaccination with either BNT162b2 or mRNA-1273 was given to the participants. Vaccine recipients lacked prior SARS-CoV-2 infection and had negative nucleocapsid antibodies.

The source of this sequence is a human donor who received a COVID-19 vaccine. This specimen consisted of CD4+ T cells from PBMCs cultured with HCoV-OC43 spike peptides, obtained after COVID-19 vaccination. The subset is: HCoV-OC43 spike overlapping peptide pool stimulation. The V call is TRBV18, the J call TRBJ2-7; D unresolved. CDR3 nucleotides: TGTGCCAGCTCACCGGCAGGCTACGAGCAGTACGTC. Translated: CASSPAGYEQYV.